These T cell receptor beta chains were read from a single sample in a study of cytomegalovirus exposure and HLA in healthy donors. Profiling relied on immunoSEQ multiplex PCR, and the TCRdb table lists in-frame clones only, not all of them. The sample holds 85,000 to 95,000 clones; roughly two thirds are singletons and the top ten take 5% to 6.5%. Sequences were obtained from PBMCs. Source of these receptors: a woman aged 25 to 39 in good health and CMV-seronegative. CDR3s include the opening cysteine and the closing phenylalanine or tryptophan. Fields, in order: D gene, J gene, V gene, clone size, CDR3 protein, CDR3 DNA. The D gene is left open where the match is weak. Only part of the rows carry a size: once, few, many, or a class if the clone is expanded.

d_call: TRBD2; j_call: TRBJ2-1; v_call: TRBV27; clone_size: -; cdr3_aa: CASSPRGGRGNEQFF; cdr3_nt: TGTGCCAGCAGCCCAAGGGGCGGGAGGGGTAATGAGCAGTTCTTC
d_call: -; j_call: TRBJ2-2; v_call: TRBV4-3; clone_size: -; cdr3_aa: CASSPGEAGSAGELFF; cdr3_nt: TGCGCCAGCAGCCCGGGTGAGGCTGGGAGTGCCGGGGAGCTGTTTTTT
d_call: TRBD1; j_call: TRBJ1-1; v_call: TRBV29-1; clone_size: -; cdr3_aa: CSGRQGFTEAFF; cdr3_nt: TGCAGCGGAAGACAGGGTTTCACTGAAGCTTTCTTT
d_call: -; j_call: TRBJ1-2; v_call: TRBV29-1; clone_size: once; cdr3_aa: CSTRPGIGYGYTF; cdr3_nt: TGCAGCACCCGACCGGGAATAGGGTATGGCTACACCTTC
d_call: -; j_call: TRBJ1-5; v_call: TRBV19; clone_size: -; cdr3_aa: CASSWTLKGNQPQHF; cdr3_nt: TGTGCCAGCTCCTGGACACTCAAAGGCAATCAGCCCCAGCATTTT
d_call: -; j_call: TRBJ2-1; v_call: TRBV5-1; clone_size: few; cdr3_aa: CASSLDAGTPYNEQFF; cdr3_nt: TGCGCCAGCAGCTTGGACGCCGGGACACCCTACAATGAGCAGTTCTTC
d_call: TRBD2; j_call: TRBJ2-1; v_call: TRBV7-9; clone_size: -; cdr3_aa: CASVGGSHLSSYNEQFF; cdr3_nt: TGTGCCAGCGTCGGCGGGAGCCATCTAAGCTCCTACAATGAGCAGTTCTTC
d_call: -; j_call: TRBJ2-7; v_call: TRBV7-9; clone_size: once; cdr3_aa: CASSRGTPGEYF; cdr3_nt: TGTGCCAGCAGCCGCGGGACGCCGGGGGAGTACTTC
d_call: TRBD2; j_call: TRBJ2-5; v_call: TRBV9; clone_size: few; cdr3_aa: CASSVGPTGSGGETQYF; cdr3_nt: TGTGCCAGCAGCGTAGGCCCCACCGGGAGCGGGGGGGAGACCCAGTACTTC
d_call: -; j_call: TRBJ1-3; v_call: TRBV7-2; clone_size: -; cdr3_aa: CASSLGRSTSGNIIYF; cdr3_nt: TGTGCCAGCAGCTTAGGACGGAGTACCTCCGGAAACATCATATATTTT
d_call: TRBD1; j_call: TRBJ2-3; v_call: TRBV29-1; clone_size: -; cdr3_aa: CSVQHMGQISTDTQYF; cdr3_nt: TGCAGCGTCCAACATATGGGACAGATCAGCACAGATACGCAGTATTTT
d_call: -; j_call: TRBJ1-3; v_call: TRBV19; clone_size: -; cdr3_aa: CASLGGASGNTIYF; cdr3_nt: TGTGCCAGTTTAGGGGGGGCGTCCGGAAACACCATATATTTT
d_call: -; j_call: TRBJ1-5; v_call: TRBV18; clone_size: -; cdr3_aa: CASSPPGDEIYQPQHF; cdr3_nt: TGTGCCAGCTCACCTCCAGGGGACGAAATATATCAGCCCCAGCATTTT
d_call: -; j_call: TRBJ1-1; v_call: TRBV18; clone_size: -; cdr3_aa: CASSPPRSGLAEAFF; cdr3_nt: TGTGCCAGCTCACCACCAAGGTCAGGGCTGGCTGAAGCTTTCTTT
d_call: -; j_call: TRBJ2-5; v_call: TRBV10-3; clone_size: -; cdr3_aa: CAISESTTSGETQYF; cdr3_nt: TGTGCCATCAGTGAGTCGACGACTAGTGGAGAGACCCAGTACTTC
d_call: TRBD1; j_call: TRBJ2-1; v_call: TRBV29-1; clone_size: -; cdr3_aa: CSAKGAGLGEQFF; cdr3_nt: TGCAGCGCAAAGGGGGCTGGCTTGGGGGAGCAGTTCTTC
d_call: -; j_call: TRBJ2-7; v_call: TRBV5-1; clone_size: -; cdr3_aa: CASSRGSKQYF; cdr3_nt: TGCGCCAGCAGCCGAGGGTCGAAGCAGTACTTC
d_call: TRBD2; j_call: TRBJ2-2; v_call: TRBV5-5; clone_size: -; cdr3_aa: CASSFRAGGLDGELFF; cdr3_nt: TGTGCCAGCAGCTTCAGAGCGGGGGGGCTGGACGGGGAGCTGTTTTTT
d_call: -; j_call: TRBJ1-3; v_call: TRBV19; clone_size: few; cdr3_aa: CASSRLKGRARGKGPSGNTIYF; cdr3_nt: TGTGCCAGTAGTAGACTCAAAGGCCGAGCACGGGGAAAAGGTCCGTCAGGAAACACCATATATTTT
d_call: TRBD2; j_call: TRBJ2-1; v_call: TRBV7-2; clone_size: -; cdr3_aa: CASSLDSGRVYNEQFF; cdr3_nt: TGTGCCAGCAGCTTAGATAGCGGGAGGGTTTACAATGAGCAGTTCTTC
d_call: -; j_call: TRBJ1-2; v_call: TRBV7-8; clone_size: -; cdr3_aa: CASSLAGQVYGYTF; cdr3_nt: TGTGCCAGCAGCTTAGCAGGACAAGTCTATGGCTACACCTTC
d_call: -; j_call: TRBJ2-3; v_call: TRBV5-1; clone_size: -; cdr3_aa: CASSLAWGPDTQYF; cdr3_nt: TGCGCCAGCAGCTTGGCCTGGGGCCCTGATACGCAGTATTTT
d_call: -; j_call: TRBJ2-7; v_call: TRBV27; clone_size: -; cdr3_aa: CASQASVSYEQYF; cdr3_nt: TGTGCCAGCCAGGCTAGCGTTTCCTACGAGCAGTACTTC
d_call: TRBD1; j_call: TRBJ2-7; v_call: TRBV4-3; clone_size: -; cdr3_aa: CASSQRAGQGTPYEQYF; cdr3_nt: TGCGCCAGCAGCCAAAGAGCAGGACAGGGAACACCCTACGAGCAGTACTTC
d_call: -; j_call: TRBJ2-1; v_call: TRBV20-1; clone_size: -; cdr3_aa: CSARQNNEQFF; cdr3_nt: TGCAGTGCTAGACAGAACAATGAGCAGTTCTTC
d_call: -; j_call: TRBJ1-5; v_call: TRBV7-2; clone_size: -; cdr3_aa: CASSLVRGLRQPQHF; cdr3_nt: TGTGCCAGCAGCCTAGTTCGAGGGCTCAGGCAGCCCCAGCATTTT
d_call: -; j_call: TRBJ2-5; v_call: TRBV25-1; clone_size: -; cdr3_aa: CASSEALGDQETQYF; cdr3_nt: TGTGCCAGCAGTGAAGCCCTAGGGGACCAAGAGACCCAGTACTTC
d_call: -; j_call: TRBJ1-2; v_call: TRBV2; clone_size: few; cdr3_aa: CAGSWAGDVYGYTF; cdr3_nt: TGTGCCGGAAGCTGGGCGGGCGACGTTTATGGCTACACCTTC
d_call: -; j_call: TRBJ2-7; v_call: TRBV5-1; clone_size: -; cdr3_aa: CASSLSGYEQYF; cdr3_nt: TGCGCCAGCAGCTTGTCGGGGTACGAGCAGTACTTC
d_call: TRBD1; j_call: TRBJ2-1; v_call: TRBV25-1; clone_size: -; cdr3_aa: CASSESGRGRREQFF; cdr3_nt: TGTGCCAGCAGTGAATCGGGCAGGGGGCGGCGGGAGCAGTTCTTC
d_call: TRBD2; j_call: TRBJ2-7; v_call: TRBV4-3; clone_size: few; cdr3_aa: CASSQVASGEQYF; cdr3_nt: TGCGCCAGCAGCCAAGTCGCTAGCGGCGAGCAGTACTTC
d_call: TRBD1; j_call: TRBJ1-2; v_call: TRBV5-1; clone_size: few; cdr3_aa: CASSSTGADGYTF; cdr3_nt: TGCGCCAGCTCGTCGACAGGGGCGGATGGCTACACCTTC
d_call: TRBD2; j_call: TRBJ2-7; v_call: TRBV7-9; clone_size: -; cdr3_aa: CASRSGRSYEQYF; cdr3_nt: TGTGCCAGCAGAAGCGGGAGGAGCTACGAGCAGTACTTC
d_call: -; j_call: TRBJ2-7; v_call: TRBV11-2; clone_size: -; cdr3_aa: CASSLRPSDYEQYF; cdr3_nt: TGTGCCAGCAGCTTACGCCCTAGCGACTACGAGCAGTACTTC
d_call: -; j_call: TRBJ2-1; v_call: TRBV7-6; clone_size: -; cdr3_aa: CASSLSSSAYNEQFF; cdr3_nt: TGTGCCAGCAGCTTAAGCTCTAGCGCTTACAATGAGCAGTTCTTC
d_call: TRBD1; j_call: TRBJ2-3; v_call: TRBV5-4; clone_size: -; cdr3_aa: CASSTGGAGDTQYF; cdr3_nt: TGTGCCAGCAGCACAGGGGGCGCGGGAGATACGCAGTATTTT
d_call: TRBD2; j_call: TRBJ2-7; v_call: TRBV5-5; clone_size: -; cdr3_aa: CASSSLAGRSYEQYF; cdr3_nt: TGTGCCAGCAGCTCCCTAGCGGGCCGATCCTACGAGCAGTACTTC
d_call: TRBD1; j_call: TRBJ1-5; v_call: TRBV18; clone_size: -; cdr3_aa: CASSPKTGADQPQHF; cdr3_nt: TGTGCCAGCTCACCGAAGACAGGGGCGGATCAGCCCCAGCATTTT
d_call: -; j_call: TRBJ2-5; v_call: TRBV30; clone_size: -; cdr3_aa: CAWSVVARETQYF; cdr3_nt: TGTGCCTGGAGTGTAGTGGCGCGGGAGACCCAGTACTTC
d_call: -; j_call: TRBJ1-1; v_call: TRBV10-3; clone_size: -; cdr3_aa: CAISESTRTVNTEAFF; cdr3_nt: TGTGCCATCAGTGAGTCCACAAGGACAGTGAACACTGAAGCTTTCTTT
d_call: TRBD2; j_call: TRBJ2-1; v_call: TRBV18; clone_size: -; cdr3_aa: CASSRASGINEQFF; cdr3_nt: TGTGCCAGCTCACGGGCTAGCGGGATAAACGAGCAGTTCTTC
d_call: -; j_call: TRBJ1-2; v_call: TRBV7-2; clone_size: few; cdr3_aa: CASRETEYYGYTF; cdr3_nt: TGTGCCAGCAGGGAGACAGAGTACTATGGCTACACCTTC
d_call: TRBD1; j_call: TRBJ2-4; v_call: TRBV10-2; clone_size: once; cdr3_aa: CASSDGTGRAKNIQYF; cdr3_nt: TGCGCCAGCAGTGACGGGACAGGGAGGGCCAAAAACATTCAGTACTTC
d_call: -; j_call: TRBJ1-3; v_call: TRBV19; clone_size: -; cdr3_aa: CASRAGTALSGNTIYF; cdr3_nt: TGTGCCAGTAGGGCCGGGACTGCGCTTTCTGGAAACACCATATATTTT
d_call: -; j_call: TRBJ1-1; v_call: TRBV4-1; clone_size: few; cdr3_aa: CASSQATGPNTEAFF; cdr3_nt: TGCGCCAGCAGCCAAGCAACAGGCCCTAACACTGAAGCTTTCTTT
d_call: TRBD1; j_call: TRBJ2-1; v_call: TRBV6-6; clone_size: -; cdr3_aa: CASSAIGTGFNEQFF; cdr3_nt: TGTGCCAGCAGTGCAATTGGGACAGGGTTCAATGAGCAGTTCTTC
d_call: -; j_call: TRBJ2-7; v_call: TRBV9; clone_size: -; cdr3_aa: CASSFHRVEQYF; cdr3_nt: TGTGCCAGCAGCTTTCACAGGGTCGAGCAGTACTTC
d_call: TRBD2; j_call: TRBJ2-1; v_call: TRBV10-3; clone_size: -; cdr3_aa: CAISGLAFYNEQFF; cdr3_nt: TGTGCCATCAGTGGACTAGCCTTCTACAATGAGCAGTTCTTC
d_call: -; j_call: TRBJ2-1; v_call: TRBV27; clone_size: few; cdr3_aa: CASSRPGLENEQFF; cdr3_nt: TGTGCCAGCAGCCGGCCGGGTCTGGAGAATGAGCAGTTCTTC
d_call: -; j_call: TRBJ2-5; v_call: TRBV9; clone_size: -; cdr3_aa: CASRGRREETQYF; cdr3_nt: TGTGCCAGCAGGGGGCGCAGAGAAGAGACCCAGTACTTC